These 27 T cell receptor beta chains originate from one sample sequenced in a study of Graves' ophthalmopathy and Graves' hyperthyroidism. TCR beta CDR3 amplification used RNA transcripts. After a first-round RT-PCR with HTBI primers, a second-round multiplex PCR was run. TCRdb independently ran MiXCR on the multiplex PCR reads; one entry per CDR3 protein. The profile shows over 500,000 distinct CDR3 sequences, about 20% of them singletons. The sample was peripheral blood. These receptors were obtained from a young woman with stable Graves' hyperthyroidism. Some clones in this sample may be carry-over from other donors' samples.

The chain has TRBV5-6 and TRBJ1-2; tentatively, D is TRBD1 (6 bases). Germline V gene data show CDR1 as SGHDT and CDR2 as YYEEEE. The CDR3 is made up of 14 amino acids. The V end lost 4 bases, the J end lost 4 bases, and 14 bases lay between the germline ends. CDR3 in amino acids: CASSPWGRGYGYTF. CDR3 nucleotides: TGTGCCAGCAGCCCATGGGGCAGGGGCTATGGCTACACCTTC.

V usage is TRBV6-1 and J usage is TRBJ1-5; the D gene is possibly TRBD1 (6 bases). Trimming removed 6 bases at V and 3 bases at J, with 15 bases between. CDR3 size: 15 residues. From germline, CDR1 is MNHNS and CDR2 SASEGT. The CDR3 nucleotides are TGTGCCAGCAGCCGATCACAGGGCTTCAATCAGCCCCAGCATTTT. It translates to CASSRSQGFNQPQHF.

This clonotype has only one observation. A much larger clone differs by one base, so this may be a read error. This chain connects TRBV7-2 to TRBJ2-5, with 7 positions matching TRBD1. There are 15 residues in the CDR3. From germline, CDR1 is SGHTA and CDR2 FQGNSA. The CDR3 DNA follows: TGTGCCATCAGCTTCTCCGGGACAGTACTAGAGACCCAGTACTTC. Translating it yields CAISFSGTVLETQYF.

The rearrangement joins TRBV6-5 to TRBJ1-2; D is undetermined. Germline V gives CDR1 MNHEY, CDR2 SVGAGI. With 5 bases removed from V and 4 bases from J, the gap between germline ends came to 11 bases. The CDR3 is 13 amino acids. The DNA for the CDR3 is TGTGCCAGCAGTCACGACACACTCTATGGCTACACCTTC. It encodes CASSHDTLYGYTF.

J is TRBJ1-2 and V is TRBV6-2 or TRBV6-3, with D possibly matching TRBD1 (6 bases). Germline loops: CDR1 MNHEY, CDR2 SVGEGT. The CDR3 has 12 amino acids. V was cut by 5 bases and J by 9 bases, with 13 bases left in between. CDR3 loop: CASSLPDRSYTF. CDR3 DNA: TGTGCCAGCAGTCTACCGGACAGAAGCTACACCTTC.

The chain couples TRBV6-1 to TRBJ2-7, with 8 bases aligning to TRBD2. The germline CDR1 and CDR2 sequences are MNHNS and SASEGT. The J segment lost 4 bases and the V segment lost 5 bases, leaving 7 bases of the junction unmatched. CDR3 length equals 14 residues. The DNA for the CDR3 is TGTGCCAGCAGTCCGAAGCGGGAGAGGTACGAGCAGTACTTC. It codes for CASSPKRERYEQYF.

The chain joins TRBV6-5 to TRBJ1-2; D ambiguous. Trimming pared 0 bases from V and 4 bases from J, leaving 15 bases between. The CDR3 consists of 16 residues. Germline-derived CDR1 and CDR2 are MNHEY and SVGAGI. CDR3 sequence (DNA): TGTGCCAGCAGTTACTCGACGGTCCGTTTAGCCTATGGCTACACCTTC. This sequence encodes CASSYSTVRLAYGYTF.

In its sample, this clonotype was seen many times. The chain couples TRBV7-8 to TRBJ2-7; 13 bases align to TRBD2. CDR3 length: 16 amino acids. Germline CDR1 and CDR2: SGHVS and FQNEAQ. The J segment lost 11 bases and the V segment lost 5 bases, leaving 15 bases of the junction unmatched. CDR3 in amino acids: CASSRPGLAGEVGKYF. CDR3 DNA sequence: TGTGCCAGCAGCCGGCCAGGACTAGCGGGAGAGGTGGGAAAGTACTTC. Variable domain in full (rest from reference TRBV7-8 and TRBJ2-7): GAGVSQSPRYKVAKRGQDVALRCDPISGHVSLFWYQQALGQGPEFLTYFQNEAQLDKSGLPSDRFFAERPEGSVSTLKIQRTQQEDSAVYLCASSRPGLAGEVGKYFGPGTRLTVT.

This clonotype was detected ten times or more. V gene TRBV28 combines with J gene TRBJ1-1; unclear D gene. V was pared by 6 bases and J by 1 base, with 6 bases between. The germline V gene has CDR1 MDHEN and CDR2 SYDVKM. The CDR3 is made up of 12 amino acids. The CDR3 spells CASSVPNTEAFF. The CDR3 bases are TGTGCCAGCAGCGTTCCGAACACTGAAGCTTTCTTT. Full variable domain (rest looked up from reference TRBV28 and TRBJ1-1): DVKVTQSSRYLVKRTGEKVFLECVQDMDHENMFWYRQDPGLGLRLIYFSYDVKMKEKGDIPEGYSVSREKKERFSLILESASTNQTSMYLCASSVPNTEAFFGQGTRLTVV.

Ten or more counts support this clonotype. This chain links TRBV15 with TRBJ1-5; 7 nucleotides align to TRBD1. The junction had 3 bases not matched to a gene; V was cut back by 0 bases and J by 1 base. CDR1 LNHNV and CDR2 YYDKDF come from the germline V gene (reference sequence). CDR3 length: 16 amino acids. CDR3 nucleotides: TGTGCCACCAGCAGAGACCCGGGACAGAGCAATCAGCCCCAGCATTTT. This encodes CATSRDPGQSNQPQHF.

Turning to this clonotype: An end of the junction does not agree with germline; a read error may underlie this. The CDR3 loop reads CSVGVKGASLGKNIKYF. The CDR3 region has the DNA TGCAGCGTCGGAGTAAAGGGGGCATCCTTGGGCAAAAACATTAAGTACTTC. The gene calls are TRBV29-1 and TRBJ2-4; 7 bases align to TRBD1. There are 17 residues in the CDR3. Germline values: CDR1 SQVTM, CDR2 ANQGSEA. The full variable domain, completed using reference TRBV29-1 and TRBJ2-4, is SAVISQKPSRDICQRGTSLTIQCQVDSQVTMMFWYRQQPGQSLTLIATANQGSEATYESGFVIDKFPISRPNLTFSTLTVSNMSPEDSSIYLCSVGVKGASLGKNIKYFGAGTRLSVL.

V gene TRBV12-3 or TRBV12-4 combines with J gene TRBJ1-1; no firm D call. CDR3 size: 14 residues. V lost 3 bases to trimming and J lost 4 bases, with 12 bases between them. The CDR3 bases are TGTGCCAGCAGTTTTGAGGAGGGAAGCACTGAAGCTTTCTTT. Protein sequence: CASSFEEGSTEAFF.

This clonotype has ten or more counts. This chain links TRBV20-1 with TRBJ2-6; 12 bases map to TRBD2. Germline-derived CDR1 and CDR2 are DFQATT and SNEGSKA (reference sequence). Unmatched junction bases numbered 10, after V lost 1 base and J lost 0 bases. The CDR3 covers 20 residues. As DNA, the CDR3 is TGCAGTGCTAGAGTCCCTAGCGGGGGGGTCCCCCACTCTGGGGCCAACGTCCTGACTTTC. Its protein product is CSARVPSGGVPHSGANVLTF.

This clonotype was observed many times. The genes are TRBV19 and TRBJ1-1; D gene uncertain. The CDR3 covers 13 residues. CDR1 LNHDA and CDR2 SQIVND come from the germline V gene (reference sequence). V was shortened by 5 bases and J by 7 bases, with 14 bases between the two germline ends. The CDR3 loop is CASSPRTFGEAFF. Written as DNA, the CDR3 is TGTGCCAGTAGTCCTAGGACGTTTGGTGAAGCTTTCTTT.

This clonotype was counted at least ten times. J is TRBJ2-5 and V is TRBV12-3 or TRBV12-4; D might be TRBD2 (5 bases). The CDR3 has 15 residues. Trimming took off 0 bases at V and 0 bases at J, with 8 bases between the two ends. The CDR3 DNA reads TGTGCCAGCAGTTTAGCGGACTGGTACCAAGAGACCCAGTACTTC. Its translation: CASSLADWYQETQYF.

This chain's CDR3 is CASSTQTGPGGYTF. The CDR3 bases are TGCGCCAGCAGCACCCAGACAGGCCCAGGTGGCTACACCTTC. The rearrangement uses TRBV5-1 and TRBJ1-2; TRBD1 is a possible D gene (6 bases). The CDR3 extends over 14 amino acids. V lost 4 bases, J lost 7 bases, and 17 bases lay in between. Per germline, CDR1 SGHRS and CDR2 YFSETQ. The full variable domain, in which reference TRBV5-1 and TRBJ1-2 provide the parts outside the CDR3, is KAGVTQTPRYLIKTRGQQVTLSCSPISGHRSVSWYQQTPGQGLQFLFEYFSETQRNKGNFPGRFSGRQFSNSRSEMNVSTLELGDSALYLCASSTQTGPGGYTFGSGTRLTVV.

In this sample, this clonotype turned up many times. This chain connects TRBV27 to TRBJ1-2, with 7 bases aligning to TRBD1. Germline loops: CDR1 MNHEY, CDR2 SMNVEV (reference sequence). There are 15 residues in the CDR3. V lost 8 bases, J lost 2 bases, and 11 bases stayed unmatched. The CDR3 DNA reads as TGTGCCAGCGGGCTACTAGGGGGCGAGAACTATGGCTACACCTTC. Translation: CASGLLGGENYGYTF.

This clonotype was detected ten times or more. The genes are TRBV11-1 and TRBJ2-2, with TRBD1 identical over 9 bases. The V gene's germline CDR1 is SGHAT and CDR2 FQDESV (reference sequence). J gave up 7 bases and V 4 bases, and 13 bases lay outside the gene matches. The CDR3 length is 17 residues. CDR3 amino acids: CASSSGYRGRLGGELFF. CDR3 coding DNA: TGTGCCAGCAGCTCGGGATACAGGGGGCGCCTTGGCGGGGAGCTGTTTTTT.

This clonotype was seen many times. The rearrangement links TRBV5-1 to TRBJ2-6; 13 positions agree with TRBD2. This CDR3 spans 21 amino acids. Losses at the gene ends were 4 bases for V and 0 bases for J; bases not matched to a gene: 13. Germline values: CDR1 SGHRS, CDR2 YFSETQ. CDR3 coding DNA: TGCGCCAGCAGCCCAATGTGGACTAGCGGGGGTCAAAGCTCTGGGGCCAACGTCCTGACTTTC. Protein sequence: CASSPMWTSGGQSSGANVLTF.

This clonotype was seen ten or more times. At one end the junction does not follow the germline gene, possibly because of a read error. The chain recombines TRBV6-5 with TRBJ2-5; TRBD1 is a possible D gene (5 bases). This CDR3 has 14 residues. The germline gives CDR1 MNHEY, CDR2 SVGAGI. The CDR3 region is CASSYSPRAETQCF. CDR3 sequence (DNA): TGTGCCAGCAGTTACTCCCCCAGGGCCGAGACCCAGTGCTTC.

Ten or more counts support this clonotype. Here the CDR3 DNA reads TGTGCCAGCAGTTACGGCCGAATGGACAGGGGCCGGGACACTGAAGCTTTCTTT. This sequence encodes CASSYGRMDRGRDTEAFF. The V and J genes are TRBV6-2 or TRBV6-3 and TRBJ1-1; 9 nucleotides align to TRBD1. This CDR3 is 18 amino acids long. Germline-derived CDR1 and CDR2 are MNHEY and SVGEGT. The ends lost 2 bases at V and 3 bases at J; junction bases unmatched: 13.

The CDR3: CARKAGGARETQYF. As DNA, the CDR3 is TGTGCCAGAAAAGCAGGGGGGGCGCGGGAGACCCAGTACTTC. The genes are TRBV6-1 and TRBJ2-5; tentatively, D is TRBD1 or TRBD2 (7 bases each). The V end lost 9 bases, the J end lost 5 bases, and 19 bases lay between the germline ends. CDR1 and CDR2 from the germline V gene are MNHNS and SASEGT. The CDR3 contains 14 residues.

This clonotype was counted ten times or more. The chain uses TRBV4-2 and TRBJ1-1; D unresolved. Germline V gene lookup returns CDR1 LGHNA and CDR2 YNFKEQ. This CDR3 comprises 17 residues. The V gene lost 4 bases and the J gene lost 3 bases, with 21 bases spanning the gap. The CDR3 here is CASSPAGSQELHTEAFF. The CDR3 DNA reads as TGTGCCAGCAGCCCCGCAGGTTCTCAGGAACTACACACTGAAGCTTTCTTT.

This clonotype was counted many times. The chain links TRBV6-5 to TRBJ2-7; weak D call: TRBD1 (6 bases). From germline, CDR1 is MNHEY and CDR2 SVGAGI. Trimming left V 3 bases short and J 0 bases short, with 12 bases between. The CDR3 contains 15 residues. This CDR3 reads CASSYGGASSYEQYF. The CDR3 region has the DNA TGTGCCAGCAGTTATGGGGGCGCCAGCTCCTACGAGCAGTACTTC.

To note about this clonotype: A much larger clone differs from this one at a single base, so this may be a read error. Written as DNA, the CDR3 is TGTTCCACCAGCGGAGACTACGAGCAGTACTTC. Its protein product is CSTSGDYEQYF. This sequence joins TRBV15 and TRBJ2-7; maybe TRBD2 (5 bases). Germline CDR1 LNHNV, CDR2 YYDKDF (reference sequence). This CDR3 is built from 11 residues.

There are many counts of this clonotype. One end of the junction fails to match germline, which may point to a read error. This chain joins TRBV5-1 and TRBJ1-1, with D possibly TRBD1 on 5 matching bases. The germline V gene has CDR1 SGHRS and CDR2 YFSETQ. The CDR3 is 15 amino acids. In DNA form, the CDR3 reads TGCGCCAGCAGCTTGGTTCAGGGCTTGAAAACTGAAGCTTTCTTT. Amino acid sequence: CASSLVQGLKTEAFF.

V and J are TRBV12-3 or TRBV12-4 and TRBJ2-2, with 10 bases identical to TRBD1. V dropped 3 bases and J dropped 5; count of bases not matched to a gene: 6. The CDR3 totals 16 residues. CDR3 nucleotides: TGTGCCAGCAGTTTCCGGGGGACAGGGGTGACCGGGGAGCTGTTTTTT. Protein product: CASSFRGTGVTGELFF.